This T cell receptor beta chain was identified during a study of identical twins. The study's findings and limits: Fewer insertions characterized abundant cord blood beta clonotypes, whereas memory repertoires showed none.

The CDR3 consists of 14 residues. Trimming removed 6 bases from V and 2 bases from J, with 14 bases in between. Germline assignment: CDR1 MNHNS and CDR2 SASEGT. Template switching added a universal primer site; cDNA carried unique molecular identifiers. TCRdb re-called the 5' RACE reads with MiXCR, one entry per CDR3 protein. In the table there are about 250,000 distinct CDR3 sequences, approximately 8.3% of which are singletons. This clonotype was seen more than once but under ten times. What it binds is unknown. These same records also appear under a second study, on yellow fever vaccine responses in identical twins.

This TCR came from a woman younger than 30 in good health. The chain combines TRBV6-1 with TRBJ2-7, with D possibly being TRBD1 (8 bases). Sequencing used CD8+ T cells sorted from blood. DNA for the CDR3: TGTGCCAGCAGCACAGGGGGGGCTACCTACGAGCAGTACTTC. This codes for CASSTGGATYEQYF.